Shown below are 14 T cell receptor beta chains from a single sample sequenced in a study of blood T cell repertoires in COVID-19. Using immunoSEQ multiplex PCR, the repertoire was profiled, and TCRdb retains in-frame clones only, with some absent. The table lists 150,000 to 180,000 clones, 75% to 85% of them singletons. The sequenced sample consisted of peripheral blood. The receptors were sampled from a woman aged 60 to 75 with COVID-19, enrolled during active disease.

The rearrangement uses TRBV5-1 and TRBJ1-1; no clear D gene. V was trimmed by 1 base and J by 2 bases, leaving 15 bases between them. CDR3 length: 16 amino acids. Germline loops: CDR1 SGHRS, CDR2 YFSETQ. Written as DNA, the CDR3 is TGCGCCAGCAGCTTGACCGAGAGACAAGGAAACACTGAAGCTTTCTTT. Translation: CASSLTERQGNTEAFF.

The V call is TRBV9, the J call TRBJ1-3; 10 positions agree with TRBD1. J was trimmed by 8 bases and V by 0 bases; bases with no gene match: 5. CDR3 length equals 15 residues. CDR1 is SGDLS and CDR2 is YYNGEE in the germline V gene. The CDR3, as DNA: TGTGCCAGCAGCGTAGCGGGACAGGGGAAACACACCATATATTTT. Its protein product is CASSVAGQGKHTIYF.

In its sample, this clone was seen a few times. This chain links TRBV28 with TRBJ1-5, with 11 bases lining up with TRBD1. After removal of 5 bases from V and 0 bases from J, the junction contained 6 bases not matched to a gene. CDR1 is MDHEN and CDR2 is SYDVKM in the germline V gene. The CDR3 covers 17 residues. The CDR3 reads CASSLGQGVYSNQPQHF. The CDR3 DNA reads as TGTGCCAGCAGTCTGGGACAGGGGGTGTATAGCAATCAGCCCCAGCATTTT.

This chain links TRBV7-8 with TRBJ1-2, with D maybe TRBD1 (5 bases). The germline CDR1 and CDR2 sequences are SGHVS and FQNEAQ. The CDR3 runs 14 residues. V gave up 4 bases and J gave up 3 bases, with 12 bases separating them. The CDR3 here is CASSSPWGYYGYTF. CDR3 sequence (DNA): TGTGCCAGCAGCTCCCCCTGGGGCTACTATGGCTACACCTTC.

V usage is TRBV12-5 and J usage is TRBJ1-1; D is perhaps TRBD1 (6 bases). Germline V gives CDR1 LGHNT, CDR2 FRNRAP. The CDR3 spans 14 residues. Trimming removed 9 bases at V and 0 bases at J, with 14 bases between. CDR3 coding DNA: TGTGCTAGCCTCAGGGGAGAATTGAACACTGAAGCTTTCTTT. Translating gives CASLRGELNTEAFF.

The V and J genes are TRBV4-2 and TRBJ2-3, with D possibly matching TRBD2 (5 bases). V was trimmed by 3 bases and J by 0 bases, leaving 10 bases between them. The CDR3 loop spans 15 amino acids. The germline V gene encodes CDR1 LGHNA and CDR2 YNFKEQ. Written as DNA, the CDR3 is TGTGCCAGCAGCCAGGACGGACTGAGCACAGATACGCAGTATTTT. This sequence encodes CASSQDGLSTDTQYF.

V gene TRBV6-1 combines with J gene TRBJ2-3; D remains ambiguous. V dropped 1 base and J dropped 2 bases, with 16 bases sitting between them. Germline V gene sequence: CDR1 MNHNS, CDR2 SASEGT. This CDR3 region has 17 residues. CDR3 DNA: TGTGCCAGCAGTGAAGGCCCGGCACCGACATACACAGATACGCAGTATTTT. Its protein product is CASSEGPAPTYTDTQYF.

The chain carries TRBV9 and TRBJ1-2; 7 bases are shared with TRBD1. The germline V gene encodes CDR1 SGDLS and CDR2 YYNGEE. The CDR3 loop spans 14 amino acids. Trimming cost V 0 bases and J 7 bases; bases outside gene matches: 6. The CDR3 DNA reads TGTGCCAGCAGCGTAGCTACAGGGGCGGCTGGCTACACCTTC. Encoded protein: CASSVATGAAGYTF.

The table lists this clone with a count of one. The rearrangement uses TRBV7-9 and TRBJ1-4; tentatively, D is TRBD1 (6 bases). The CDR3 is 14 amino acids. Between the trimmed V and J ends, which lost 4 bases and 2 bases, there was a span of 8 bases. Germline V gene lookup returns CDR1 SEHNR and CDR2 FQNEAQ (reference sequence). DNA of the CDR3: TGTGCCAGCAGCTCCGGACAGACTAATGAAAAACTGTTTTTT. Protein: CASSSGQTNEKLFF.

V and J are TRBV5-1 and TRBJ1-1; 7 bases match TRBD1. The CDR3 spans 16 residues. J lost 2 bases, V lost 4 bases, and 11 bases had no gene match. Germline V gene lookup returns CDR1 SGHRS and CDR2 YFSETQ. The CDR3 nucleotides read TGCGCCAGCAGCCTTAGACAGGGAGGCTATAACACTGAAGCTTTCTTT. Translating it yields CASSLRQGGYNTEAFF.

This clone showed up just once. The V and J genes are TRBV3-1 (or the pseudogene TRBV3-2) and TRBJ1-1; 7 bases are a match to TRBD1. CDR1 is LGHDT, CDR2 YNNKEL, per germline (reference sequence). This CDR3 spans 14 amino acids. V gave up 3 bases and J gave up 4 bases; unmatched junction bases: 5. CDR3 in amino acids: CASSHGQAFTEAFF. The CDR3 coding sequence is TGTGCCAGCAGCCATGGACAGGCTTTCACTGAAGCTTTCTTT.

The genes are TRBV11-3 and TRBJ2-1; a weak D match, TRBD2 (5 bases). CDR3 length: 12 amino acids. Germline V gives CDR1 SGHNT, CDR2 YENEEA. The V gene lost 4 bases and the J gene lost 9 bases, with 10 bases spanning the gap. This CDR3 reads CASSSGWPEQFF. CDR3 nucleotide sequence: TGTGCCAGCAGCTCGGGGTGGCCTGAGCAGTTCTTC.

This sequence joins TRBV21-1 and TRBJ1-4. TRBV21-1 is recorded as a pseudogene. There are 18 residues in the CDR3. Here the CDR3 reads CASRKRGPGGETNEKLFF. CDR3 nucleotide sequence: TGTGCCAGCAGAAAAAGGGGACCAGGAGGGGAAACTAATGAAAAACTGTTTTTT.

The V gene is TRBV29-1, the J gene TRBJ1-1; 7 nucleotides line up with TRBD1. The CDR3 totals 14 residues. V was pared by 7 bases and J by 1 base, with 9 bases of the junction left unmatched. Looked up from germline, CDR1 is SQVTM and CDR2 is ANQGSEA. Here the CDR3 DNA reads TGCAGCGCCATGAAGGGGGCAAGGAACACTGAAGCTTTCTTT. Translating gives CSAMKGARNTEAFF.